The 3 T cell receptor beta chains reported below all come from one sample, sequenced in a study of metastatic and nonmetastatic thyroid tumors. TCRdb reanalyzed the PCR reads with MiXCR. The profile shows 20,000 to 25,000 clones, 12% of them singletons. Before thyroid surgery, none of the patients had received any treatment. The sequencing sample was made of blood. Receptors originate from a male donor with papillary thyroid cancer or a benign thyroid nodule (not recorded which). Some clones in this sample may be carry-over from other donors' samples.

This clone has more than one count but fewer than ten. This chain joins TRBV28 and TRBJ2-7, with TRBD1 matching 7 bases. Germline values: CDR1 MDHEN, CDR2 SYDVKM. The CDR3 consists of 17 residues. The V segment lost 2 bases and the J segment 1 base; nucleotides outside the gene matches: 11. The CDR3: CASSLNPGGRGSYEQYF. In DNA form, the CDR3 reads TGTGCCAGCAGTTTAAACCCAGGGGGAAGGGGTTCCTACGAGCAGTACTTC. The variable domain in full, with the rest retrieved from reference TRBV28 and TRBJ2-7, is DVKVTQSSRYLVKRTGEKVFLECVQDMDHENMFWYRQDPGLGLRLIYFSYDVKMKEKGDIPEGYSVSREKKERFSLILESASTNQTSMYLCASSLNPGGRGSYEQYFGPGTRLTVT.

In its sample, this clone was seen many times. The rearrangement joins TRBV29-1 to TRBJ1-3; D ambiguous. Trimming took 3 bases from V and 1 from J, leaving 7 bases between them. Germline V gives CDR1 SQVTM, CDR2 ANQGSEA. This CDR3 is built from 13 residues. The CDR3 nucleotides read TGCAGCGTTGAGCAAACTTCTGGAAACACCATATATTTT. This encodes CSVEQTSGNTIYF. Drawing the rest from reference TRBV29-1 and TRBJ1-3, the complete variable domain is SAVISQKPSRDICQRGTSLTIQCQVDSQVTMMFWYRQQPGQSLTLIATANQGSEATYESGFVIDKFPISRPNLTFSTLTVSNMSPEDSSIYLCSVEQTSGNTIYFGEGSWLTVV.

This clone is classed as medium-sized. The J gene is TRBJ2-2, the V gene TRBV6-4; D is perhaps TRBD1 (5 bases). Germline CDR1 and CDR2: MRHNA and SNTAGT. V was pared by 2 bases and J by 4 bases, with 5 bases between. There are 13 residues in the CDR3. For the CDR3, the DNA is TGTGCCAGCAGTGACAGGGGCACCGGGGAGCTGTTTTTT. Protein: CASSDRGTGELFF.